These 16 T cell receptor beta chains share one sample of origin, sequenced in a study of T cell changes during pregnancy in multiple sclerosis. Profiling relied on immunoSEQ multiplex PCR, and the TCRdb table lists in-frame clones only, not all of them. The table shows around 50,000 clones, with approximately 90% occurring only once. The starting material was CD8+ T cells from peripheral blood mononuclear cells, obtained in the second trimester of pregnancy. Receptors were obtained from a female donor with multiple sclerosis, enrolled in a pregnancy study.

Here the CDR3 DNA reads TGTGCCAGCAGCTTGGGGTCTGGGACTCTTGAAGCTTTCTTT. This codes for CASSLGSGTLEAFF. The chain uses TRBV5-6 and TRBJ1-1; perhaps TRBD1 as D (5 bases). The germline V and J ends were trimmed by 0 bases and 7 bases, with 13 bases remaining between them. The CDR3 is made up of 14 amino acids. Germline CDR1 SGHDT, CDR2 YYEEEE.

V and J are TRBV11-2 and TRBJ2-1; D is possibly TRBD1 (5 bases). V was pared by 5 bases and J by 7 bases, with 9 bases between. Germline V lookup: CDR1 SGHAT, CDR2 FQNNGV. CDR3 size: 12 residues. The CDR3: CASSQTDNEQFF. DNA of the CDR3: TGTGCCAGCAGCCAGACAGATAATGAGCAGTTCTTC.

This clone has just a few counts. This chain uses TRBV14 with TRBJ1-2; tentatively, D is TRBD1 (6 bases). Trimming took off 0 bases at V and 5 bases at J, with 13 bases between the two ends. Germline V gene sequence: CDR1 SGHDN, CDR2 FVKESK. This CDR3 has 15 amino acids. Here the CDR3 reads CASSQDNTGFYGYTF. In DNA form, the CDR3 reads TGTGCCAGCAGCCAAGATAATACAGGGTTTTATGGCTACACCTTC.

The chain recombines TRBV13 with TRBJ1-6, with D possibly TRBD1 on 5 matching bases. Trimming took off 5 bases at V and 4 bases at J, with 12 bases between the two ends. This CDR3 is built from 15 residues. CDR1 and CDR2 (germline): PRHDT, FYEKMQ (reference sequence). In nucleotides, the CDR3 is TGTGCCAGCAGCCCCTCCGACAGATATAATTCACCCCTCCACTTT. Its translation: CASSPSDRYNSPLHF.

The J gene is TRBJ1-5, the V gene TRBV4-1, with 7 bases identical to TRBD1. The CDR3 runs to 16 residues. V gave up 2 bases and J gave up 1 base; unmatched junction bases: 5. Germline V gene sequence: CDR1 MGHRA, CDR2 YSYEKL. CDR3 sequence: CASSQHAGGSNQPQHF. The CDR3 DNA reads as TGCGCCAGCAGCCAACACGCAGGGGGAAGCAATCAGCCCCAGCATTTT.

This chain connects TRBV9 to TRBJ2-7; 7 bases fit TRBD1. Germline lookup yields CDR1 SGDLS and CDR2 YYNGEE. V lost 4 bases to trimming and J lost 3 bases; unmatched junction nucleotides: 10. CDR3 length: 15 amino acids. For the CDR3, the DNA is TGTGCCAGCAGCCGAGGGACAGATATATACTACGAGCAGTACTTC. Amino acid sequence: CASSRGTDIYYEQYF. Supplemented by reference TRBV9 and TRBJ2-7, the full variable domain reads DSGVTQTPKHLITATGQRVTLRCSPRSGDLSVYWYQQSLDQGLQFLIQYYNGEERAKGNILERFSAQQFPDLHSELNLSSLELGDSALYFCASSRGTDIYYEQYFGPGTRLTVT.

The genes are TRBV11-2 and TRBJ2-3, with D possibly TRBD2 on 6 matching bases. CDR3 length: 14 residues. Germline-derived CDR1 and CDR2 are SGHAT and FQNNGV. V dropped 5 bases and J dropped 6 bases, with 15 bases sitting between them. CDR3 sequence reads: CASSTRLGLDTQYF. The DNA of the CDR3 is TGTGCCAGCAGCACCCGACTAGGCCTCGATACGCAGTATTTT. The entire variable domain, with the rest obtained from reference TRBV11-2 and TRBJ2-3, is as follows: EAGVAQSPRYKIIEKRQSVAFWCNPISGHATLYWYQQILGQGPKLLIQFQNNGVVDDSQLPKDRFSAERLKGVDSTLKIQPAKLEDSAVYLCASSTRLGLDTQYFGPGTRLTVL.

V usage is TRBV16 and J usage is TRBJ1-2; 8 bases align to TRBD1. The CDR3 is made up of 14 amino acids. The V segment lost 2 bases and the J segment 4 bases; nucleotides outside the gene matches: 3. Germline V lookup: CDR1 KGHSY, CDR2 FQNENV. In DNA form, the CDR3 reads TGTGCCAGCAGCCAAGACAGGGGAGGCTATGGCTACACCTTC. It yields the protein CASSQDRGGYGYTF.

J is TRBJ1-1 and V is TRBV27; 10 bases match TRBD1. The CDR3 runs 15 residues. Losses at the gene ends were 5 bases for V and 6 bases for J; bases not matched to a gene: 9. Germline assignment: CDR1 MNHEY and CDR2 SMNVEV (reference sequence). The CDR3 loop reads CASSRSGQGRSEAFF. For the CDR3, the DNA is TGTGCCAGCAGTCGCTCGGGACAGGGGAGGTCTGAAGCTTTCTTT.

V is TRBV9 and J is TRBJ2-7, with a weak D call TRBD1 (7 bases). Germline values: CDR1 SGDLS, CDR2 YYNGEE. This CDR3 spans 14 amino acids. The V end was cut by 4 bases, the J end by 3 bases, with 14 bases between. The CDR3 nucleotides read TGTGCCAGCAGCCTAGCGACAGGGAACTACGAGCAGTACTTC. It encodes CASSLATGNYEQYF.

This chain joins TRBV6-5 and TRBJ1-2; the match to TRBD1 covers 7 bases. This CDR3 has 13 amino acids. Per germline, CDR1 MNHEY and CDR2 SVGAGI. V was pared by 1 base and J by 4 bases, with 0 bases of the junction left unmatched. Here the CDR3 reads CASSYWTGYGYTF. The DNA for the CDR3 is TGTGCCAGCAGTTACTGGACAGGCTATGGCTACACCTTC.

V gene TRBV5-6 combines with J gene TRBJ1-1, with D possibly TRBD1 on 5 matching bases. Germline CDR1 reads SGHDT; CDR2 reads YYEEEE. The CDR3 has 12 amino acids. Trimming pared 3 bases from V and 5 bases from J, leaving 8 bases between. This CDR3 is CASSWGGTEAFF. CDR3 coding DNA: TGTGCCAGCAGCTGGGGGGGGACTGAAGCTTTCTTT.

The chain carries TRBV5-6 and TRBJ2-3; D is unresolved. Trimming shortened V by 4 bases and J by 0 bases, and 21 bases separated the two germline ends. This CDR3 comprises 18 residues. Per germline, CDR1 SGHDT and CDR2 YYEEEE. CDR3 loop: CASSNTYYSMSSTDTQYF. The CDR3 DNA sequence: TGTGCCAGCAGCAACACGTACTACTCGATGTCTAGCACAGATACGCAGTATTTT.

This rearrangement joins TRBV5-6 to TRBJ2-6, with D hard to call. The CDR3 runs 15 residues. Per the germline V gene, CDR1 is SGHDT and CDR2 is YYEEEE. The V end was cut by 9 bases, the J end by 0 bases, with 13 bases between. CDR3 protein: CATSSVLSGANVLTF. The CDR3 DNA reads as TGTGCCACCAGTTCAGTTCTCTCTGGGGCCAACGTCCTGACTTTC.

This chain links TRBV4-1 with TRBJ2-7; TRBD1 matches 7 bases. The CDR3 is 16 residues long. CDR1 and CDR2 (germline): MGHRA, YSYEKL. Trimming took 6 bases from V and 2 from J; bases not matched to a gene: 13. The chain's CDR3 is CASRQNTGTEPYEQYF. The CDR3 DNA follows: TGCGCCAGCAGGCAAAACACCGGGACAGAACCCTACGAGCAGTACTTC.

V gene TRBV19 combines with J gene TRBJ2-7, with 7 positions matching TRBD1. This CDR3 has 12 residues. Germline CDR1 and CDR2: LNHDA and SQIVND (reference sequence). V lost 10 bases to trimming and J lost 2 bases; unmatched junction nucleotides: 5. CDR3: CATRQGPYEQYF. The DNA for the CDR3 is TGTGCCACCCGACAGGGACCCTACGAGCAGTACTTC.